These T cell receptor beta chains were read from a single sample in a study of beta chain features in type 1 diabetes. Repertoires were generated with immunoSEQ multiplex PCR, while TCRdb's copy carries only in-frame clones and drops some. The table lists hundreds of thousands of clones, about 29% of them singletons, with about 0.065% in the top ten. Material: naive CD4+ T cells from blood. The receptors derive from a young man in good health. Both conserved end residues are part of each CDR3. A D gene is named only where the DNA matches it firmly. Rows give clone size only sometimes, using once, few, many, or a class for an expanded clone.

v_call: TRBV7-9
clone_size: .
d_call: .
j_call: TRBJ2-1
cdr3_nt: TGTGCCAGCAGCCTGACTGGAGGTAACTACAATGAGCAGTTCTTC
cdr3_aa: CASSLTGGNYNEQFF

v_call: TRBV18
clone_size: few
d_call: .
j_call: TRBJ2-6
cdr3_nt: TGTGCCAGCTCACCAGGGACTGGGGCCAACGTCCTGACTTTC
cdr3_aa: CASSPGTGANVLTF

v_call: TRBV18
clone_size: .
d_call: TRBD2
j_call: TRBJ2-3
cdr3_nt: TGTGCCAGCTCCCCCTTAGCGGGACGCACAGATACGCAGTATTTT
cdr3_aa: CASSPLAGRTDTQYF

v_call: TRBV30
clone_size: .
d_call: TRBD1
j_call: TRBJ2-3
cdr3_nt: TGTGCCCGGGGACAGGGGGCAGATACGCAGTATTTT
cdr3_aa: CARGQGADTQYF

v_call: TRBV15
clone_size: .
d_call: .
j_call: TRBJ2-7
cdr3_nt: TGTGCCACCAGCAATTCAGGGGCCTACGAGCAGTACTTC
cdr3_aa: CATSNSGAYEQYF

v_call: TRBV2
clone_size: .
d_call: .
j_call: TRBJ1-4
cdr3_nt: TGTGCCAGCAGTGAATGGCGAGTCACTAATGAAAAACTGTTTTTT
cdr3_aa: CASSEWRVTNEKLFF

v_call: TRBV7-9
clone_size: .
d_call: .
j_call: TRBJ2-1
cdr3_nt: TGTGCCAGCAGCCCATCCCCTTTCGGCGGTTCCTACAATGAGCAGTTCTTC
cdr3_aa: CASSPSPFGGSYNEQFF

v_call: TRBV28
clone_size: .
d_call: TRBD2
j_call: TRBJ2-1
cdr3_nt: TGTGCCAGCAGCTCCGGGACTAGCGCTTACAATGAGCAGTTCTTC
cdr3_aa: CASSSGTSAYNEQFF

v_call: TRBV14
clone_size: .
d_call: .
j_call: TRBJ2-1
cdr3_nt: TGTGCCAGCAGCCAAGTTCTAGCGTCGTTCTACAATGAGCAGTTCTTC
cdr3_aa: CASSQVLASFYNEQFF

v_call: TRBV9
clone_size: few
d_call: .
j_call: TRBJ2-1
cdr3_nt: TGTGCCAGCAGCGGATCTAGTTTTAATGAGCAGTTCTTC
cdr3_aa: CASSGSSFNEQFF